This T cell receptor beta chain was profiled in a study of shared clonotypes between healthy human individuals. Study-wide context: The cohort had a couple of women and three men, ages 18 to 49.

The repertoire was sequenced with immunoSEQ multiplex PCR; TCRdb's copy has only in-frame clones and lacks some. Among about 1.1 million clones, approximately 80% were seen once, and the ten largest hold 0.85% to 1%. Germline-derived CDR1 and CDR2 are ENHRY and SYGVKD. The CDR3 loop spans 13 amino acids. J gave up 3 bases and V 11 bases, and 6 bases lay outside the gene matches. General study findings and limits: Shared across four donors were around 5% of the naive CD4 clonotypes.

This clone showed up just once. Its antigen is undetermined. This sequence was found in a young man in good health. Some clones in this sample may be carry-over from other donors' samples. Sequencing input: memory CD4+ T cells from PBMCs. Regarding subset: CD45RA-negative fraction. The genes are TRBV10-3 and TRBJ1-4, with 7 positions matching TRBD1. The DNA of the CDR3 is TGTGCCTCCTCCGGGACAGCTAATGAAAAACTGTTTTTT. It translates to CASSGTANEKLFF.